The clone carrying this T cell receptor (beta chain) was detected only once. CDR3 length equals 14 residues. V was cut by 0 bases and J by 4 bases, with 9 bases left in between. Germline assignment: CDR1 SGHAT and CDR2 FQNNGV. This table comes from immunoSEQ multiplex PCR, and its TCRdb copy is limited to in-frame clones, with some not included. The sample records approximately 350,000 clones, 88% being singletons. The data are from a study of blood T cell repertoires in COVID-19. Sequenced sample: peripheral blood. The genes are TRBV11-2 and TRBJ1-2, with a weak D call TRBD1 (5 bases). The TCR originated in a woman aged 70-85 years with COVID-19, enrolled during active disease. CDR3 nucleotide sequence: TGTGCCAGCAGCTTAGACAGGGCGAGCTATGGCTACACCTTC. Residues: CASSLDRASYGYTF. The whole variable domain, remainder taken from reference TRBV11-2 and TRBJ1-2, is EAGVAQSPRYKIIEKRQSVAFWCNPISGHATLYWYQQILGQGPKLLIQFQNNGVVDDSQLPKDRFSAERLKGVDSTLKIQPAKLEDSAVYLCASSLDRASYGYTFGSGTRLTVV.